Below, 15 T cell receptor beta chains from the same sample are listed, as sequenced in a study of T cell responses to AZD1222 COVID-19 vaccine. Assay used: immunoSEQ multiplex PCR; TCRdb lists only in-frame clones, some missing. The table shows about 150,000 clones, with about 92% occurring only once. The sequencing used peripheral blood, collected 28 days after the second AZD1222 dose. Receptors were obtained from an adult who received the AZD1222 COVID-19 vaccine.

The count of this clone is one. Here the CDR3 DNA reads TGTGCCAGCAGCCGTACAGGGGGCCCCTCCTACGAGCAGTACTTC. Residues: CASSRTGGPSYEQYF. This sequence joins TRBV7-9 and TRBJ2-7; TRBD1 matches at 9 bases. The CDR3 runs 15 residues. V shed 5 bases and J 0 bases; nucleotides not matched to a gene: 5. Germline-derived CDR1 and CDR2 are SEHNR and FQNEAQ (reference sequence).

V is TRBV3-1 (or the pseudogene TRBV3-2) and J is TRBJ2-3, with D tentatively TRBD2 (6 bases). The ends were cut back, 4 bases at V and 4 bases at J, with 15 bases in the middle. The CDR3 is 15 residues long. From germline, CDR1 is LGHDT and CDR2 YNNKEL (reference sequence). The CDR3, as DNA: TGTGCCAGCAGCCCCCGTGGCAGGGAGGCAGATACGCAGTATTTT. Protein sequence: CASSPRGREADTQYF.

The chain has TRBV23-1 and TRBJ2-5, with 8 bases matching TRBD1. TRBV23-1 carries the ORF label, with uncertain function. The CDR3 has 14 amino acids. The junction had 6 bases not matched to a gene; V was cut back by 3 bases and J by 6 bases. The CDR3 spells CASSHHGQGKTQYF. The CDR3 bases are TGCGCCAGCAGTCACCACGGACAGGGAAAGACCCAGTACTTC.

This chain joins TRBV21-1 and TRBJ2-3; the D call of TRBD2 is as the table states it, not checked on the DNA. TRBV21-1 is an annotated pseudogene. The CDR3 is 16 amino acids. CDR3 in DNA: TGTGCCAGCAGCGCGGGACTAGCGGGAAGACCAGATACGCAGTATTTT. Protein product: CASSAGLAGRPDTQYF.

The chain links TRBV15 to TRBJ2-7, with 11 bases matching TRBD2. This CDR3 spans 16 amino acids. CDR1 is LNHNV and CDR2 is YYDKDF in the germline V gene (reference sequence). Trimming removed 0 bases from V and 0 bases from J; junction bases left unmatched: 1. CDR3 protein: CATSREGLAGSYEQYF. The CDR3 coding sequence is TGTGCCACCAGCAGAGAAGGACTAGCGGGCTCCTACGAGCAGTACTTC.

This chain uses TRBV6-5 with TRBJ2-7, with 8 bases that match TRBD2. This CDR3 spans 15 amino acids. V shed 7 bases and J 6 bases; nucleotides not matched to a gene: 14. Germline assignment: CDR1 MNHEY and CDR2 SVGAGI. Here the CDR3 reads CASTHGREGLSEQYF. CDR3 sequence (DNA): TGTGCCAGCACCCATGGTCGGGAGGGCCTCTCCGAGCAGTACTTC.

The genes are TRBV24-1 and TRBJ2-3; possibly TRBD1 for D (5 bases). Per germline, CDR1 KGHDR and CDR2 SFDVKD. The length of the CDR3 is 16 residues. V dropped 5 bases and J dropped 0 bases, with 14 bases sitting between them. Here the CDR3 DNA reads TGTGCCACCAGTGTCGCACAGGTTCCTAGCACAGATACGCAGTATTTT. Translation: CATSVAQVPSTDTQYF.

V usage is TRBV18 and J usage is TRBJ1-5; D is unclear. The CDR3 spans 12 residues. Trimming left V 1 base short and J 2 bases short, with 0 bases between. The germline CDR1 and CDR2 sequences are KGHSH and LQKENI. In DNA form, the CDR3 reads TGTGCCAGCTCACCACGCAATCAGCCCCAGCATTTT. Protein product: CASSPRNQPQHF. The whole variable domain, filled in from reference TRBV18 and TRBJ1-5, reads NAGVMQNPRHLVRRRGQEARLRCSPMKGHSHVYWYRQLPEEGLKFMVYLQKENIIDESGMPKERFSAEFPKEGPSILRIQQVVRGDSAAYFCASSPRNQPQHFGDGTRLSIL.

The chain recombines TRBV7-9 with TRBJ2-1; D unclear. Trimming stripped 5 bases from V and 14 bases from J, with 4 bases between. The CDR3 loop spans 8 amino acids. Germline lookup yields CDR1 SEHNR and CDR2 FQNEAQ (reference sequence). CDR3 DNA: TGTGCCAGCAGCCCAAAGTTCTTC. It encodes CASSPKFF.

This sequence joins TRBV18 and TRBJ1-5; D is possibly TRBD1 (5 bases). The ends were cut back, 3 bases at V and 5 bases at J, with 17 bases in the middle. Germline CDR1 KGHSH, CDR2 LQKENI. This CDR3 has 16 amino acids. CDR3 bases: TGTGCCAGCTCACCTTTCAGGGTTGGCGAGGATCAGCCCCAGCATTTT. Translation gives CASSPFRVGEDQPQHF.

The chain recombines TRBV7-2 with TRBJ2-3; TRBD2 agrees at 13 bases. Germline V gene sequence: CDR1 SGHTA, CDR2 FQGNSA. The length of the CDR3 is 16 residues. V shed 4 bases, J shed 1 base, and the junction held 2 bases outside the gene matches. In nucleotides, the CDR3 is TGTGCCAGCAGCTGGGGACTAGCGGGACGCACAGATACGCAGTATTTT. Protein product: CASSWGLAGRTDTQYF.

The rearrangement links TRBV5-6 to TRBJ2-1; the D gene is possibly TRBD1 (6 bases). The CDR3 length is 15 residues. Per germline, CDR1 SGHDT and CDR2 YYEEEE. The V and J ends lost 4 bases and 12 bases respectively, with 23 bases between them. The CDR3, as DNA: TGTGCCAGCAGCCTCACGACTTATGGGGGCATGGGGCAGTTCTTC. It specifies CASSLTTYGGMGQFF. The full variable domain, rest sourced from reference TRBV5-6 and TRBJ2-1, is DAGVTQSPTHLIKTRGQQVTLRCSPKSGHDTVSWYQQALGQGPQFIFQYYEEEERQRGNFPDRFSGHQFPNYSSELNVNALLLGDSALYLCASSLTTYGGMGQFFGPGTRLTVL.

The chain recombines TRBV20-1 with TRBJ2-7; no clear D. Looked up from germline, CDR1 is DFQATT and CDR2 is SNEGSKA (reference sequence). The CDR3 has 11 residues. Trimming took off 7 bases at V and 6 bases at J, with 13 bases between the two ends. CDR3 sequence: CSVGLEREQYF. The CDR3 nucleotides are TGCAGTGTAGGGCTAGAACGCGAGCAGTACTTC.

CDR3 sequence: CASSSPTSVTDTQYF. The DNA of the CDR3 is TGTGCCAGCAGTTCCCCGACTAGCGTTACAGATACGCAGTATTTT. The chain carries TRBV28 and TRBJ2-3, with 8 positions matching TRBD2. Germline V gene lookup returns CDR1 MDHEN and CDR2 SYDVKM. The length of the CDR3 is 15 residues. V gave up 4 bases and J gave up 3 bases; unmatched junction bases: 6.

This clone was recorded only once. This chain uses TRBV11-3 with TRBJ2-1, with 11 bases matching TRBD2. This CDR3 has 13 residues. Trimming at V came to 6 bases and at J to 13 bases, leaving 8 bases not matched to a gene. The germline gives CDR1 SGHNT, CDR2 YENEEA. In nucleotides, the CDR3 is TGTGCCAGCAGTAATAGCGGGAGGGCCAATCAGTTCTTC. Translated: CASSNSGRANQFF.